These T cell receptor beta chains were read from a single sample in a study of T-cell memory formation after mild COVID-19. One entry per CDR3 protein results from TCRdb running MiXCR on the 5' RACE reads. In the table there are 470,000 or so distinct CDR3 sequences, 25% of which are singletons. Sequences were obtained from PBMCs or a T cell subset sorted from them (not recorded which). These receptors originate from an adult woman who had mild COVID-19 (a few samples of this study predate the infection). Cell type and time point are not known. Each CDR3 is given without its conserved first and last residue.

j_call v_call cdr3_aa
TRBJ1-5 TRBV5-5 ASSFEGASNQPQH
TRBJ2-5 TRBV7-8 ASSSLSGTSAQGTQY
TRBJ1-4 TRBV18 ASSPLTGGAEKLF
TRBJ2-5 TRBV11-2 ASSLGSFALGMGTQY
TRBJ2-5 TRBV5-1 ASSLFRSQETQY
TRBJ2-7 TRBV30 AWSRPGWDTEQY
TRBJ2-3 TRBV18 ASSPTLDTQY
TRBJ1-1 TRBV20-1 SAALGPNTEAF
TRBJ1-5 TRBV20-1 SASDRGSYSNQPQH
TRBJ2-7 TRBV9 ASSVEGGEQY
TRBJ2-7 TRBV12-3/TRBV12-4 ASSLVLSIYEQY
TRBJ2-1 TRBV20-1 SANSGSMSYNEQF
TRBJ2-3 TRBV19 ASSIGGLGTDTQY
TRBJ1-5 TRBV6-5 ASKPQGRLIQPQH
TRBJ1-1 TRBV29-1 SVWTANTEAF
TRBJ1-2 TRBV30 AWTSRVRYGYT
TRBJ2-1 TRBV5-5 ASSWGLAGGTRYNEQF
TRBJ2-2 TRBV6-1 ASSSALGYTGELF
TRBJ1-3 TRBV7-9 ASSSPPTGGYGNTIY
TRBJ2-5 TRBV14 ASSQDRRQY
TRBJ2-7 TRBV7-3 ASSTGQGTEQY
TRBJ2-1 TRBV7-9 ASSSIGEEQF
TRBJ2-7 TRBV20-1 SARPMTGYPSYEQY
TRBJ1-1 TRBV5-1 ASSLSGRLNTEAF
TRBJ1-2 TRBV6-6 ASSYTRQGKAEGYT
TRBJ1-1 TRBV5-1 ASSFRTGLTEAF
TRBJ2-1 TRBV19 ASSITNPGQGRYNEQF
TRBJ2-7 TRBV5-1 ASSFTAGGYEQY
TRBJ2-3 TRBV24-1 AMRGGRSTDTQY
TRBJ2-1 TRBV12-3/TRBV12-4 ASSLGPNEQF
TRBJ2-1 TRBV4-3 ARSQDLSESSYNEQF
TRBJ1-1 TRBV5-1 ASSLGQGSPEAF
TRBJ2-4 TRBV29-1 SVEAEKNIQY
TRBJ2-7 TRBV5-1 ASSRRIESYEQY
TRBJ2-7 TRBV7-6 ASSTRDRGHDPYEQY
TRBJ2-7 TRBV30 AWSGGQAPYEQY
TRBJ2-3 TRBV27 ASRPWWDRDRGSTDTQY
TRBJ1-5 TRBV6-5 ASSYSVGASNQPQH
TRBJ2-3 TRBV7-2 ASSLDRSPTDTQY
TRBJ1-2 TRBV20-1 SPGGGYYGYT
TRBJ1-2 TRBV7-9 ASRDRTGWDYGYT
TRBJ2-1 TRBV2 ASRTEGSYNEQF
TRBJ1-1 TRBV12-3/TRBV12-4 ASSSYSGAEAF
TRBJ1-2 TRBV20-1 SARRGQGAVYGYT
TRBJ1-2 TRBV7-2 ASSLPGALANYGYT
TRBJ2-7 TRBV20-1 SASARGRGYEQY
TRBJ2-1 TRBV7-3 ASSDEYNEQF
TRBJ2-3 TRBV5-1 ASSLDTVTDTQY
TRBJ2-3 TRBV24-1 ATSELSGRADTQY
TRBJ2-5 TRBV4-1 ASSQGGLAVQETQY
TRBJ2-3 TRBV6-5 ASSPRGGGALTDTQY
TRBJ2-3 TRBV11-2 ASSLGPGASGFTDTQY
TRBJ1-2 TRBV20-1 SARDPRRGNGYT
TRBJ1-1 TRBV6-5 ASSVHGGTEAF
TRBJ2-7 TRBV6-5 ASSYPETLAPSSYEQY
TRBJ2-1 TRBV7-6 ASSYLTDNEQF
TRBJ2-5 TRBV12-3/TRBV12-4 ASSLMATALETQY
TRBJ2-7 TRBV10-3 AISTGTGKAEQY